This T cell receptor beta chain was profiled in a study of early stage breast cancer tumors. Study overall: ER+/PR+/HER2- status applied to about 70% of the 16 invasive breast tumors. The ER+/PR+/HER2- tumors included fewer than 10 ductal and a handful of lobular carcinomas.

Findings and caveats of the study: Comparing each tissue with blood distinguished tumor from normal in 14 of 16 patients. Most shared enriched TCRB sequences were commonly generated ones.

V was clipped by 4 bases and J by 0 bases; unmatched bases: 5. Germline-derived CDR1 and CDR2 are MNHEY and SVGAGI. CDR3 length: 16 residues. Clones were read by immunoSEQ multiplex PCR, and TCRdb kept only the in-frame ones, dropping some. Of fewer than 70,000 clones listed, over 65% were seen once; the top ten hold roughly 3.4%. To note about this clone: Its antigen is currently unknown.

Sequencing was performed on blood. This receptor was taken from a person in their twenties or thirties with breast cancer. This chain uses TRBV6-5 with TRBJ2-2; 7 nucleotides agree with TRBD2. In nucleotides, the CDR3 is TGTGCCAGCAGTTTGGGAGGGGCGGCGAACACCGGGGAGCTGTTTTTT. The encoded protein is CASSLGGAANTGELFF.